These T cell receptor beta chains were read from a single sample in a study of T cells in Graves' hyperthyroidism and ophthalmopathy. TCRdb used MiXCR to reprocess the multiplex PCR reads, holding one entry per CDR3 protein. The repertoire consists of 700,000 or so distinct CDR3 sequences, with over 15% occurring once and the leading ten covering under 10%. The material sequenced was blood. The receptors come from a man younger than 35 with Graves' hyperthyroidism. CDR3s include the opening cysteine and the closing phenylalanine or tryptophan. The order of the fields is V gene, clone size, D gene, J gene, CDR3 protein, CDR3 DNA. D genes are given only for firm matches. Clone size is stated in some rows and not others, as once, few, many or a class when expanded.

TRBV5-6	many	NA	TRBJ2-5	CASSLIGGERETQYF	TGTGCCAGCAGCTTGATTGGCGGAGAAAGAGAGACCCAGTACTTC
TRBV15	many	NA	TRBJ2-6	CATSRGSSGANVLTF	TGTGCCACCAGCAGAGGTAGCTCTGGGGCCAACGTCCTGACTTTC
TRBV4-3	NA	TRBD1	TRBJ1-1	CASSQAGTGGTEAFF	TGCGCCAGCAGCCAAGCGGGGACAGGGGGGACTGAAGCTTTCTTT
TRBV24-1	NA	NA	TRBJ1-3	CATSGASGNTIYF	TGTGCCACCAGTGGGGCCTCTGGAAACACCATATATTTT
TRBV7-9	NA	NA	TRBJ1-2	CASSLALADYGYTF	TGTGCCAGCAGCTTAGCGCTGGCGGATTATGGCTACACCTTC
TRBV28	many	NA	TRBJ2-2	CASSFHRLNTGELFF	TGTGCCAGCAGTTTTCACCGGCTAAACACCGGGGAGCTGTTTTTT
TRBV10-3	NA	TRBD1	TRBJ2-7	CAISSGTGSSYEQYF	TGTGCCATCAGCTCCGGGACAGGGAGCTCCTACGAGCAGTACTTC
TRBV6-5	few	NA	TRBJ1-1	CASSYSPGPNTEAFF	TGTGCCAGCAGTTACTCTCCAGGCCCGAACACTGAAGCTTTCTTT
TRBV30	NA	NA	TRBJ2-7	CAWSVREPYEQYF	TGTGCCTGGAGTGTACGCGAGCCTTACGAGCAGTACTTC
TRBV27	many	TRBD1	TRBJ2-1	CASSLSTGGDYNEQFF	TGTGCCAGCAGTTTATCGACAGGGGGTGACTACAATGAGCAGTTCTTC
TRBV10-3	NA	NA	TRBJ1-1	CAISTDRHTEAFF	TGTGCCATCAGTACAGATAGACACACTGAAGCTTTCTTT
TRBV5-4	few	TRBD1	TRBJ2-7	CASSAPGQGLDEQYF	TGTGCCAGCAGCGCACCGGGACAGGGGCTCGACGAGCAGTACTTC
TRBV5-1	many	NA	TRBJ1-2	CASSQSGGTYGYTF	TGCGCCAGCAGCCAGAGTGGAGGGACCTATGGCTACACCTTC
TRBV24-1	NA	NA	TRBJ2-1	CATSDRHINEQFF	TGTGCCACCAGTGATAGGCATATCAATGAGCAGTTCTTC
TRBV7-2	many	NA	TRBJ2-5	CASSLVVVQETQYF	TGTGCCAGCAGCTTAGTGGTCGTCCAAGAGACCCAGTACTTC
TRBV20-1	many	NA	TRBJ2-1	CSARQMKGYNEQFF	TGCAGTGCTAGACAGATGAAGGGGTACAATGAGCAGTTCTTC
TRBV30	many	NA	TRBJ2-7	CAWDSRTAYEQYF	TGTGCCTGGGACTCCAGGACGGCCTACGAGCAGTACTTC
TRBV2	NA	TRBD1	TRBJ2-5	CASSEGLRGRGETQYF	TGTGCCAGCAGTGAAGGGCTGAGGGGGCGCGGAGAGACCCAGTACTTC
TRBV6-1	NA	NA	TRBJ1-2	CASTDLYGYTF	TGTGCCAGCACCGACCTATATGGCTACACCTTC
TRBV12-3/TRBV12-4	many	NA	TRBJ2-3	CASSLLAEDTDTQYF	TGTGCCAGCAGTTTACTGGCGGAAGACACAGATACGCAGTATTTT
TRBV19	NA	NA	TRBJ2-3	CASRRGDLDTDTQYF	TGTGCCAGTAGGAGAGGGGATTTGGACACAGATACGCAGTATTTT
TRBV9	many	TRBD2	TRBJ2-7	CASSVAGDTYEQYF	TGTGCCAGCAGCGTGGCGGGAGATACCTACGAGCAGTACTTC
TRBV20-1	once	TRBD2	TRBJ2-7	CSARIAGTPYEQYF	TGCAGTGCTAGAATAGCGGGAACTCCCTACGAGCAGTACTTC